This entry lists 14 T cell receptor beta chains sequenced from one sample in a study of beta chain features in type 1 diabetes. What was sequenced were expressed TCRB transcripts, since all of the isolated RNA had been reverse transcribed. TCRdb keeps only in-frame clones here, not all; method: immunoSEQ multiplex PCR. The sample has roughly 400,000 clones; around 14% are singletons. Sequenced sample: naive CD4+ T cells from blood. The receptors here all came from a man aged 30 to 39 in good health.

There are a few counts of this clone. V usage is TRBV18 and J usage is TRBJ2-4, with D perhaps TRBD1 or TRBD2 (6 bases each). Germline CDR1 reads KGHSH; CDR2 reads LQKENI. The CDR3 totals 14 residues. The V gene lost 2 bases and the J gene lost 7 bases, with 12 bases spanning the gap. CDR3 residues: CASSPRQGGNIQYF. In DNA form, the CDR3 reads TGTGCCAGCTCACCAAGACAAGGGGGGAACATTCAGTACTTC.

This clone has just a few counts. V is TRBV29-1 and J is TRBJ2-5, with D possibly being TRBD1 or TRBD2 (5 bases each). CDR1 is SQVTM, CDR2 ANQGSEA, per germline. CDR3 length equals 16 residues. The V end lost 0 bases, the J end lost 4 bases, and 18 bases lay between the germline ends. CDR3 in DNA: TGCAGCGTTGAAGATAACCAGGGAGCGAAGCGAGAGACCCAGTACTTC. Translating it yields CSVEDNQGAKRETQYF. Variable domain in full (rest from reference TRBV29-1 and TRBJ2-5): SAVISQKPSRDICQRGTSLTIQCQVDSQVTMMFWYRQQPGQSLTLIATANQGSEATYESGFVIDKFPISRPNLTFSTLTVSNMSPEDSSIYLCSVEDNQGAKRETQYFGPGTRLLVL.

The J gene is TRBJ2-3, the V gene TRBV7-9, with D hard to call. V lost 2 bases, J lost 5 bases, and 2 bases lay in between. The germline V gene encodes CDR1 SEHNR and CDR2 FQNEAQ (reference sequence). This CDR3 region has 11 residues. The CDR3 spells CASSLKDTQYF. In nucleotides, the CDR3 is TGTGCCAGCAGCTTAAAAGATACGCAGTATTTT.

The chain employs TRBV5-1 and TRBJ2-5; tentative D call: TRBD1 (5 bases). Trimming took 1 base from V and 5 from J, leaving 12 bases between them. The CDR3 consists of 14 residues. The germline gives CDR1 SGHRS, CDR2 YFSETQ. CDR3 residues: CASSLIARAETQYF. In nucleotides, the CDR3 is TGCGCCAGCAGCTTGATTGCCAGGGCGGAGACCCAGTACTTC.

This chain uses TRBV7-2 with TRBJ1-2; perhaps TRBD1 as D (5 bases). Trimming cost V 1 base and J 3 bases, with 9 bases left between them. The germline CDR1 and CDR2 sequences are SGHTA and FQGNSA. The CDR3 runs to 14 residues. CDR3: CASSLDVRDYGYTF. The DNA for the CDR3 is TGTGCCAGCAGCTTAGATGTCAGGGACTATGGCTACACCTTC.

This chain connects TRBV29-1 to TRBJ1-2; D is perhaps TRBD1 (5 bases). CDR1 and CDR2 (germline): SQVTM, ANQGSEA. This CDR3 spans 13 amino acids. Trimming stripped 5 bases from V and 1 base from J, with 11 bases between. CDR3 in DNA: TGCAGCGTTTTGGGACCAAGTAACTATGGCTACACCTTC. It is translated as CSVLGPSNYGYTF.

In this sample, this clone turned up a few times. The genes are TRBV4-3 and TRBJ2-3, with D perhaps TRBD2 (6 bases). Germline CDR1 LGHNA, CDR2 YSLEER. Deletions cut 0 bases from V and 10 bases from J, with 14 bases between. This CDR3 has 14 residues. The CDR3 sequence is CASSQERRASAQYF. In DNA, the CDR3 is TGCGCCAGCAGCCAAGAGAGAAGAGCTAGCGCGCAGTATTTT.

This clone showed up many times. The CDR3 DNA follows: TGTGCCGTCGGACTAGCGGGAAAAGATACGCAGTATTTT. It specifies CAVGLAGKDTQYF. The gene calls are TRBV13 and TRBJ2-3; 12 bases align to TRBD2. V lost 11 bases, J lost 5 bases, and 5 bases stayed unmatched. This CDR3 has 13 residues. Per germline, CDR1 PRHDT and CDR2 FYEKMQ (reference sequence). Full variable domain (rest looked up from reference TRBV13 and TRBJ2-3): AAGVIQSPRHLIKEKRETATLKCYPIPRHDTVYWYQQGPGQDPQFLISFYEKMQSDKGSIPDRFSAQQFSDYHSELNMSSLELGDSALYFCAVGLAGKDTQYFGPGTRLTVL.

V is TRBV4-3 and J is TRBJ2-6; no definite D call. With 0 bases removed from V and 12 bases from J, the gap between germline ends came to 15 bases. The germline V gene has CDR1 LGHNA and CDR2 YSLEER. The length of the CDR3 is 15 residues. CDR3 nucleotide sequence: TGCGCCAGCAGCCAAGATAGAAGGATGAGCCCCGTCCTGACTTTC. Its translation: CASSQDRRMSPVLTF.

This clone appeared a few times. J is TRBJ2-6 and V is TRBV2; tentatively, D is TRBD2 (6 bases). Per the germline V gene, CDR1 is SNHLY and CDR2 is FYNNEI. This CDR3 contains 13 residues. The V gene lost 9 bases and the J gene lost 2 bases, with 8 bases spanning the gap. The CDR3 region has the DNA TGTGCCAGGCGGGGCACTGGGGCCAACGTCCTGACTTTC. Its translation: CARRGTGANVLTF.

This clone has a handful of counts. Written as DNA, the CDR3 is TGTGCCAGCAGCTTCAGCGGAGGCGGAAAACTGTTTTTT. Its translation: CASSFSGGGKLFF. This chain connects TRBV5-4 to TRBJ1-4, with D hard to call. Trimming left V 2 bases short and J 10 bases short, with 12 bases between. The CDR3 has 13 amino acids. The V gene's germline CDR1 is SGHNT and CDR2 YYREEE (reference sequence). Drawing the rest from reference TRBV5-4 and TRBJ1-4, the complete variable domain is ETGVTQSPTHLIKTRGQQVTLRCSSQSGHNTVSWYQQALGQGPQFIFQYYREEENGRGNFPPRFSGLQFPNYSSELNVNALELDDSALYLCASSFSGGGKLFFGSGTQLSVL.

V gene TRBV30 combines with J gene TRBJ1-5, with 7 bases fitting TRBD1. There are 13 residues in the CDR3. Germline V gene lookup returns CDR1 GTSNPN and CDR2 SVGIG (reference sequence). J was trimmed by 4 bases and V by 2 bases; bases with no gene match: 2. The CDR3 spells CAWSNRGNQPQHF. CDR3 DNA: TGTGCCTGGAGTAACAGGGGAAATCAGCCCCAGCATTTT.

This clone was found a few times. The rearrangement links TRBV5-4 to TRBJ1-6; 8 bases map to TRBD1. CDR1 and CDR2 (germline): SGHNT, YYREEE (reference sequence). The CDR3 contains 15 residues. The ends lost 3 bases at V and 9 bases at J; junction bases unmatched: 8. CDR3 residues: CASSSPTGGFSPLHF. The CDR3 nucleotides read TGTGCCAGCAGCTCCCCAACAGGGGGATTTTCACCCCTCCACTTT. The variable domain in full, with the rest retrieved from reference TRBV5-4 and TRBJ1-6, is ETGVTQSPTHLIKTRGQQVTLRCSSQSGHNTVSWYQQALGQGPQFIFQYYREEENGRGNFPPRFSGLQFPNYSSELNVNALELDDSALYLCASSSPTGGFSPLHFGNGTRLTVT.

J is TRBJ2-2 and V is TRBV4-1; 7 nucleotides align to TRBD2. J gave up 2 bases and V 0 bases, and 9 bases lay outside the gene matches. The CDR3 is 18 residues long. The germline V gene has CDR1 MGHRA and CDR2 YSYEKL. In nucleotides, the CDR3 is TGCGCCAGCAGCCAAGATCTACCCGGGGGGATCAACACCGGGGAGCTGTTTTTT. It translates to CASSQDLPGGINTGELFF.